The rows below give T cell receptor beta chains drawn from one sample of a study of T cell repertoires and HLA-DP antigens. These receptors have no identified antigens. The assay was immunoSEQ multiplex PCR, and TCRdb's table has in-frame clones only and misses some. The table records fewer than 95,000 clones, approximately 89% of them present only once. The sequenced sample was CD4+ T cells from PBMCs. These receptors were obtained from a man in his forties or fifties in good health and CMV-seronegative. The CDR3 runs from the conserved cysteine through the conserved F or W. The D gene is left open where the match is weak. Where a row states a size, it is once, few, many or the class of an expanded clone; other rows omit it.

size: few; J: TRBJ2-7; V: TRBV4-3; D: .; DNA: TGCGCCAGCAGCCAAGCTGCCGGGGTCGGGTACGAGCAGTACTTC; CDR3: CASSQAAGVGYEQYF
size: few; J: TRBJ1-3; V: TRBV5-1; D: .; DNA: TGCGCCAGCAGCTTGGAGTTGGCCGACCACTCTGGAAACACCATATATTTT; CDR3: CASSLELADHSGNTIYF
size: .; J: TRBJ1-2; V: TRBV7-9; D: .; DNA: TGTGCCAGCAGCTCCGAGTCCCCTTTTGCCGGCTACACCTTC; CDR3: CASSSESPFAGYTF
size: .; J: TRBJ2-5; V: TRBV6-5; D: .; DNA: TGTGCCAGCTCGTTGGGGGGAGTACACCAAGAGACCCAGTACTTC; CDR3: CASSLGGVHQETQYF
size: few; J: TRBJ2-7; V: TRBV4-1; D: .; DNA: TGCGCCAGCAGCCAAGAGGTTAGCGGTCTCACCTACGAGCAGTACTTC; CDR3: CASSQEVSGLTYEQYF
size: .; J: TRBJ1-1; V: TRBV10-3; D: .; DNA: TGTGCCATCAGTGACAGCCTGAACACTGAAGCTTTCTTT; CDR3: CAISDSLNTEAFF
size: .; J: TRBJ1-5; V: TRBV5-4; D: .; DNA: TGTGCCAGCAGCTTTGACAGCAATCAGCCCCAGCATTTT; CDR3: CASSFDSNQPQHF
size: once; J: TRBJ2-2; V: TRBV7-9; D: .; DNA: TGTGCCAGCAGCTTAGAGGGTAACACCGGGGAGCTGTTTTTT; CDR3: CASSLEGNTGELFF
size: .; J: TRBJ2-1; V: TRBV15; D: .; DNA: TGTGCCACCAGCAGAGATCGTCCCGCGGGTGAGCAGTTCTTC; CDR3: CATSRDRPAGEQFF
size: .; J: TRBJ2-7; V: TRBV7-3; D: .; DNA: TGTGCCAGCAGCTTAAATCAGGGGAACGAGCAGTACTTC; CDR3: CASSLNQGNEQYF
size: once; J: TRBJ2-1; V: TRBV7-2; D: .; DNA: TGTGCCAGCAGCTATCTCAGGGGAATAGCGTTCTTC; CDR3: CASSYLRGIAFF
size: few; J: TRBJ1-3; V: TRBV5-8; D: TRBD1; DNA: TGTGCCAGCAGCTTGACAGGGGCATTCTCTGGAAACACCATATATTTT; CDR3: CASSLTGAFSGNTIYF
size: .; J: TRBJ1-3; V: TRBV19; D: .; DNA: TGTGCCAGTCGACAACACCCCAGGGGAAAAGGAAACACCATATATTTT; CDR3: CASRQHPRGKGNTIYF
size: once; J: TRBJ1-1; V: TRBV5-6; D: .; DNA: TGTGCCAGCAGCTTATTACCACTGATCAACACTGAAGCTTTCTTT; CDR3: CASSLLPLINTEAFF
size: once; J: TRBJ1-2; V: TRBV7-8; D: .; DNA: TGTGCCAGCAGCCGACACCTCGACTATGGCTACACCTTC; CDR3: CASSRHLDYGYTF
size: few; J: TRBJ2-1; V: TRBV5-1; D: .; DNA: TGCGCCAGCAGCTTGGCCGGGGGGCTAGCCAATGAGCAGTTCTTC; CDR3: CASSLAGGLANEQFF
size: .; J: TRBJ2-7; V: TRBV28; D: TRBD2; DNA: TGTGCCAGCCTCTCGGGGGGGTACGAGCAGTACTTC; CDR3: CASLSGGYEQYF
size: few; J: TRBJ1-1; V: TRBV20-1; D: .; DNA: TGCAGTGTCTCAGGAAACACTGAAGCTTTCTTT; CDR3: CSVSGNTEAFF
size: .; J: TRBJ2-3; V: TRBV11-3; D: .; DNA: TGTGCCAGCAGCTTAAGGGGGGCCATCGCAGATACGCAGTATTTT; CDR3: CASSLRGAIADTQYF
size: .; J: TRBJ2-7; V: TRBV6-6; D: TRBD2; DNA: TGTGCCAGCAGTTATCTCGGACTAGCGAGCTACGAGCAGTACTTC; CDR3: CASSYLGLASYEQYF
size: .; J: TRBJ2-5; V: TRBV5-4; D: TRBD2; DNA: TGTGCCAGCAGCCCTAGCGGGGGGTGGCAAGAGACCCAGTACTTC; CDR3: CASSPSGGWQETQYF
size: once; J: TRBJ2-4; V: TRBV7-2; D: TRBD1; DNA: TGTGCCAGCAGCCTGACAGGGGGAGTGGTGTACTTC; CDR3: CASSLTGGVVYF
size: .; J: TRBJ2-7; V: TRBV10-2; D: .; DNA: TGCGCCAGCAGTGAGCCTACCTCCGGGACACCAACCTACGAGCAGTACTTC; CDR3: CASSEPTSGTPTYEQYF
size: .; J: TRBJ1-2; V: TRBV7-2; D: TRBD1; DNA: TGTGCCAGCAGCCCGCCTTCAGGGGGCAAGAGGGATGGCTACACCTTC; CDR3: CASSPPSGGKRDGYTF
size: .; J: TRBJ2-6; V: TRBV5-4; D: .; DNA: TGTGCCAGCAGCTCGGGGGGCGCGTATGGGGCCAACGTCCTGACTTTC; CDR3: CASSSGGAYGANVLTF
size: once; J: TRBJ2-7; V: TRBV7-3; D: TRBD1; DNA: TGTGCCAGCAGCTTAACGGGACAGGGGAGACACGAGCAGTACTTC; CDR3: CASSLTGQGRHEQYF
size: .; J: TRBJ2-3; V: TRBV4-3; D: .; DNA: TGCGCCAGCAGCCAAGAACACGGATCTGCAGATACGCAGTATTTT; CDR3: CASSQEHGSADTQYF
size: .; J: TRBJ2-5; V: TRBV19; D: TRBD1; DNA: TGTGCCAGTTCGGACCGACAGGGAGAGACCCAGTACTTC; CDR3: CASSDRQGETQYF
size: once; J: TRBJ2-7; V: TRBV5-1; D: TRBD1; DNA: TGCGCCAGCAGTCCTACAGGGGGCGAGAAACTATACGAGCAGTACTTC; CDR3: CASSPTGGEKLYEQYF
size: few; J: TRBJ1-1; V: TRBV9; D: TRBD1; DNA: TGTGCCAGCAGCGCAAGACAGGGAATGAACACTGAAGCTTTCTTT; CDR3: CASSARQGMNTEAFF
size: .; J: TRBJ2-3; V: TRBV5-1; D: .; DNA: TGCGCCAGCAGAGGGGGCACAGATACGCAGTATTTT; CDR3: CASRGGTDTQYF
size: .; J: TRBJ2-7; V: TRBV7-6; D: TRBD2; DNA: TGTGCCAGCAGCTTAGTGAGCGGGAGTATGACCTACGAGCAGTACTTC; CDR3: CASSLVSGSMTYEQYF
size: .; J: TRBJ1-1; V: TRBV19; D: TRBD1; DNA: TGTGCCAGTAAGAGGACAGGGATGAACACTGAAGCTTTCTTT; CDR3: CASKRTGMNTEAFF
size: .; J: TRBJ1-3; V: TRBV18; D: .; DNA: TGTGCCAGCTCACCAAAGACGGCAGATGGAAACACCATATATTTT; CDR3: CASSPKTADGNTIYF
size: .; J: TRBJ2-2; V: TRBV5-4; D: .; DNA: TGTGCCAGCAGCGCGGGCCCCTCGACCGGGGAGCTGTTTTTT; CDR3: CASSAGPSTGELFF
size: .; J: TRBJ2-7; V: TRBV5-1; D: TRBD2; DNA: TGCGCCAGCGCGACTAGCGGGGTCTACGAGCAGTACTTC; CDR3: CASATSGVYEQYF
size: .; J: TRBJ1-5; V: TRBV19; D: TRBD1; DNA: TGTGCCAGTAGTATAGGGGACAGGGTGCAGCCCCAGCATTTT; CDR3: CASSIGDRVQPQHF
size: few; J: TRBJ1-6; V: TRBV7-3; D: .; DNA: TGTGCCAGCAGCTTAGGGCAGAATTCACCCCTCCACTTT; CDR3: CASSLGQNSPLHF
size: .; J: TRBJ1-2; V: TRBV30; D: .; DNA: TGTGCCTGGGCACCGGGGGCCCCCTATGGCTACACCTTC; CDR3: CAWAPGAPYGYTF
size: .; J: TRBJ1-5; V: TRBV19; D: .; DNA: TGTGCCAGTAGTATCCAGAGCAATCAGCCCCAGCATTTT; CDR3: CASSIQSNQPQHF
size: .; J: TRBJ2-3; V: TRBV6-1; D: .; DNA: TGTGCCAGCAGTTTTTTAAGCGGGAGCACAGATACGCAGTATTTT; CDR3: CASSFLSGSTDTQYF
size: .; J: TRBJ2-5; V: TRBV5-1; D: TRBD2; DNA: TGCGCCAGCAGCATGACGGGGGGGCGCCAAGAGACCCAGTACTTC; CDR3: CASSMTGGRQETQYF
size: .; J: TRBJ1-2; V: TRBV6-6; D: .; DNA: TGTGCCAGCTTAGACAGGAACTATGGCTACACCTTC; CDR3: CASLDRNYGYTF
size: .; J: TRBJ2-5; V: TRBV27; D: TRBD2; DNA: TGTGCCAGCAGTTTATTCCCCGGACTAGCGGAGGGGGAGACCCAGTACTTC; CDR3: CASSLFPGLAEGETQYF
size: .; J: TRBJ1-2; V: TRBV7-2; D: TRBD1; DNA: TGTGCCAGCAGCCCCCAGACAGGGATGGGCTACACCTTC; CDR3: CASSPQTGMGYTF
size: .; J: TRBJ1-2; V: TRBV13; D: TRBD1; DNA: TGTGCCAGCAGATTACGGCACCCAGGGGGCTCTGATGGCTACACCTTC; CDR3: CASRLRHPGGSDGYTF
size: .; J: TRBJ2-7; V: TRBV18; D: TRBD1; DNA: TGTGCCAGCTCTGAGGGGGCTTGGTCCTACGAGCAGTACTTC; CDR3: CASSEGAWSYEQYF
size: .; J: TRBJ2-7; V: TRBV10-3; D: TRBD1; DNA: TGTGCCATCAGCCCGGGACAGGGGGTCTACGAGCAGTACTTC; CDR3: CAISPGQGVYEQYF
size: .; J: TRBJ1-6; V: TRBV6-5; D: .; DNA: TGTGCCAGCAGAAACGGTGCTTCACCCCTCCACTTT; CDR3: CASRNGASPLHF
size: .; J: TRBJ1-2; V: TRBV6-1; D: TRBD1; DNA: TGTGCCAGCAGTCGGGACAGGAACTATGGCTACACCTTC; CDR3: CASSRDRNYGYTF
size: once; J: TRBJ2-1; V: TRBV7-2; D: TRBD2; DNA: TGTGCCAGCAGCCGACTAGCGGGAGCTCTAAACAATGAGCAGTTCTTC; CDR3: CASSRLAGALNNEQFF
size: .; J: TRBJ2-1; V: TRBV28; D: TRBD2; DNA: TGTGCCAGCAAGGGAGGGCTGGCCAACAATGAGCAGTTCTTC; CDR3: CASKGGLANNEQFF
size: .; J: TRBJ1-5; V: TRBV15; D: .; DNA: TGTGCCACCAGCAGAGATACGGGGGGCAGGGTACAGCATTTT; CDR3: CATSRDTGGRVQHF
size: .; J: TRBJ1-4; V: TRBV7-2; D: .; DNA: TGTGCCAGCAGCCCCCCGGGGGTGGGTACTAATGAAAAACTGTTTTTT; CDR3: CASSPPGVGTNEKLFF
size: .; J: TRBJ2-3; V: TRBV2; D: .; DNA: TGTGCCAGCAGCCCCCCGGGGGCTGGCACAGATACGCAGTATTTT; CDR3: CASSPPGAGTDTQYF
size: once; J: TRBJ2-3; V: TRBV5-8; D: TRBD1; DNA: TGTGCCAGCAGCTGGTTAGTGAGAGGGGGCGCAGATACGCAGTATTTT; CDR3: CASSWLVRGGADTQYF
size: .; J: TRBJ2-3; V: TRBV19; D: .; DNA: TGTGCCAGTAGTACCAGAGGGGGAGACAGTAGCACAGATACGCAGTATTTT; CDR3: CASSTRGGDSSTDTQYF
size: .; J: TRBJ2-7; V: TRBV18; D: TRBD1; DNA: TGTGCCAGCTCGGGACAGGGCCTCTACGAGCAGTACTTC; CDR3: CASSGQGLYEQYF